Listed below are T cell receptor beta chains from one sample, sequenced in a study of T cell responses to AZD1222 COVID-19 vaccine. Assay: immunoSEQ multiplex PCR; the TCRdb copy retains only in-frame clones and omits some. The repertoire holds some 190,000 clones, 85% to 90% seen once, with about 6.9% in the top ten. The sample here was peripheral blood, taken on day 0 of AZD1222 vaccination. Source of these receptors: an adult in good health. Both conserved end residues are part of each CDR3. D genes are given only for firm matches. Some rows have no size entry. The others give once, few or many, or a class for an expanded clone.

d_call clone_size j_call v_call cdr3_nt cdr3_aa
NA NA TRBJ1-3 TRBV7-3 TGTGCCAGCAGCTTAAACCCAGGGACGGGGAACACCATATATTTT CASSLNPGTGNTIYF
NA NA TRBJ1-4 TRBV5-1 TGCGCCAGCAGCTTGACAACTTCTGCGGGAAAACTGTTTTTT CASSLTTSAGKLFF
TRBD1 NA TRBJ1-2 TRBV5-1 TGCGCCAGCAGCCAGGGACAGGGGCCTGGCTACACCTTC CASSQGQGPGYTF
NA NA TRBJ2-1 TRBV7-3 TGTGCCAGCAGCTTAACGGGCCGGGCTGGGAGCTCCTACAATGAGCAGTTCTTC CASSLTGRAGSSYNEQFF
NA NA TRBJ1-2 TRBV5-6 TGTGCCAGCAGCTTCGGCTATGGCTACACCTTC CASSFGYGYTF
TRBD1 once TRBJ1-1 TRBV4-1 TGCGCCAGCAGCCAGGGGACAGGGAGAGTGAACACTGAAGCTTTCTTT CASSQGTGRVNTEAFF
TRBD1 NA TRBJ2-3 TRBV13 TGTGCCAGCAGCCCCCGACAGGGCTCCACAGATACGCAGTATTTT CASSPRQGSTDTQYF
NA once TRBJ2-5 TRBV15 TGTGCCACCAGCAGAGATCGGGGTAAAGAGACCCAGTACTTC CATSRDRGKETQYF
TRBD1 NA TRBJ2-1 TRBV10-2 TGCGCCAGCAGTTACGGGACAGGGGGCTTAAATGAGCAGTTCTTC CASSYGTGGLNEQFF
NA NA TRBJ2-7 TRBV20-1 TGCAGTGCTAGAGATGGGGACGAGCAGTACTTC CSARDGDEQYF
TRBD2 once TRBJ2-3 TRBV11-2 TGTGCCAGCAGCTTAGTCACTAGCGGACTCACAGATACGCAGTATTTT CASSLVTSGLTDTQYF
TRBD1 NA TRBJ2-3 TRBV9 TGTGCCAGCAGCGAACTACGACAGGGGGCTTGGGATACGCAGTATTTT CASSELRQGAWDTQYF
TRBD1 NA TRBJ1-1 TRBV27 TGTGCCAGCAGTCCCGGGACAGGGGTGAACACTGAAGCTTTCTTT CASSPGTGVNTEAFF
NA NA TRBJ2-2 TRBV11-2 TGTGCCAGCAGCTTAGTAGTGAACACCGGGGAGCTGTTTTTT CASSLVVNTGELFF
NA NA TRBJ2-2 TRBV6-5 TGTGCCAGCAGAGGGCAGGGGGGTTCCGGGGAGCTGTTTTTT CASRGQGGSGELFF
NA once TRBJ1-2 TRBV9 TGTGCCAGCAGCGTAGGAGTAGACTACACCTTC CASSVGVDYTF
NA NA TRBJ2-5 TRBV5-1 TGCGCCAGCAGCGGCGGGGGCCGCGAGACCCAGTACTTC CASSGGGRETQYF
TRBD1 once TRBJ1-2 TRBV5-4 TGTGCCAGCAACTCACGACAGGGCGGCTACTATGGCTACACCTTC CASNSRQGGYYGYTF
NA NA TRBJ1-1 TRBV5-6 TGTGCCAGCAGCTTGGACGCGGACACTGAAGCTTTCTTT CASSLDADTEAFF
NA NA TRBJ2-4 TRBV4-2 TGTGCCAGCAGCCAAGTGGGGGGGCAAGCCAAAAACATTCAGTACTTC CASSQVGGQAKNIQYF
TRBD1 NA TRBJ1-2 TRBV3-1/TRBV3-2 TGTGCCAGCAGCATCAGGGGGTACGGCTACACCTTC CASSIRGYGYTF
TRBD1 NA TRBJ1-5 TRBV15 TGTGCCATACAGGGGGCCGATCAGCCCCAGCATTTT CAIQGADQPQHF
TRBD2 once TRBJ2-3 TRBV3-1/TRBV3-2 TGTGCCAGCAGCCAACTAGCGGGGGTTGCAGATACGCAGTATTTT CASSQLAGVADTQYF
NA NA TRBJ2-2 TRBV6-5 TGTGCCAGCAGTATGGGGGCGTTGACCGGGGAGCTGTTTTTT CASSMGALTGELFF
NA NA TRBJ1-5 TRBV18 TGTGCCAGCTCACCGGGGACAAGCAATCAGCCCCAGCATTTT CASSPGTSNQPQHF
TRBD1 NA TRBJ2-2 TRBV7-3 TGTGCCAGCAGCTCGGACAGGTCGAACACCGGGGAGCTGTTTTTT CASSSDRSNTGELFF
NA few TRBJ1-3 TRBV9 TGTGCCAGCAGCCCCCGCGGGACACCCGGAAACACCATATATTTT CASSPRGTPGNTIYF
NA NA TRBJ2-7 TRBV5-5 TGTGCCTCCGGGGGACAGAGTGCCTACGAGCAGTACTTC CASGGQSAYEQYF
NA NA TRBJ1-5 TRBV19 TGTGCCAGTAATGGGTATGATCAGCCCCAGCATTTT CASNGYDQPQHF
NA NA TRBJ1-2 TRBV14 TGTGCCAGCAGCCTATTGGCGCCTGGGATCGATGGCTACACCTTC CASSLLAPGIDGYTF
NA NA TRBJ1-3 TRBV9 TGTGCCAGCAGCGTAGCTCCCAGGGCGGCTGGAAACACCATATATTTT CASSVAPRAAGNTIYF
NA NA TRBJ2-2 TRBV6-2/TRBV6-3 TGTGCCAGCAGTCTCGGAGGGGTGGTAGCGGTGAACACCGGGGAGCTGTTTTTT CASSLGGVVAVNTGELFF
TRBD1 NA TRBJ1-2 TRBV7-3 TGTGCCGGCAGCCCGCAGGGGGAGGGTGGCTACACCTTC CAGSPQGEGGYTF
TRBD2 NA TRBJ2-1 TRBV4-1 TGCGCCGCTAGCGGGGACCCCAATGAGCAGTTCTTC CAASGDPNEQFF
NA NA TRBJ2-7 TRBV28 TGTGCCAGCAGTTCAGCGACAAGGAGCTACGAGCAGTACTTC CASSSATRSYEQYF
NA NA TRBJ2-2 TRBV7-2 TGTGCCAGCAGCTTAATGCCCGTCAACACCGGGGAGCTGTTTTTT CASSLMPVNTGELFF
NA NA TRBJ2-1 TRBV29-1 TGCAGCGTTGAAGTGGTGGGTAGGGAGCAGTTCTTC CSVEVVGREQFF
NA NA TRBJ1-6 TRBV6-5 TGTGCCAGCAGGGGGCCGTTCGGGTCACCCCTCCACTTT CASRGPFGSPLHF
NA NA TRBJ2-5 TRBV24-1 TGTGCCACCAGTGATCCGGTGGGAGAGACCCAGTACTTC CATSDPVGETQYF
NA NA TRBJ2-4 TRBV6-5 TGTGCCAGCAGGGACGGGCCGCTCGTTCAGTACTTC CASRDGPLVQYF
TRBD1 NA TRBJ1-4 TRBV3-1/TRBV3-2 TGTGCCAGCAGCCAAGCGGGTACAGGGGGGGATGAAAAACTGTTTTTT CASSQAGTGGDEKLFF
NA NA TRBJ2-2 TRBV7-2 TGTGCCAGCAGCCCACGCCCTTATTCCGGGGAGCTGTTTTTT CASSPRPYSGELFF
NA once TRBJ2-5 TRBV7-9 TGTGCCAGCGGTCAGCTGGCAGGGCAAGAGACCCAGTACTTC CASGQLAGQETQYF
NA NA TRBJ1-6 TRBV25-1 TGTGCCAGCAGTGAATCGGGAGGGGCCGCAAATAATTCACCCCTCCACTTT CASSESGGAANNSPLHF
TRBD1 NA TRBJ2-7 TRBV19 TGTGCCAGTAGTATGACCACAGGGGCCTACGAGCAGTACTTC CASSMTTGAYEQYF
TRBD1 NA TRBJ2-3 TRBV6-5 TGTGCCAGCAGGGGGACAGTCGACACAGATACGCAGTATTTT CASRGTVDTDTQYF
TRBD2 NA TRBJ2-3 TRBV27 TGTGCCAGCAGTTTTACTAGCGGGGGCCAGTATTTT CASSFTSGGQYF
NA once TRBJ2-1 TRBV11-3 TGTGCCAGCAGCCTAACCCTAATATCCTACAATGAGCAGTTCTTC CASSLTLISYNEQFF
NA NA TRBJ2-1 TRBV7-3 TGTGCCAGCAGCCAAGCTGGACGGCGGGTCAATGAGCAGTTCTTC CASSQAGRRVNEQFF
NA NA TRBJ1-2 TRBV3-1/TRBV3-2 TGTGCCAGCAGCGACCGGGACGGAGGAAGGTATGGCTACACCTTC CASSDRDGGRYGYTF
TRBD1 NA TRBJ1-1 TRBV6-5 TGTGCCAGCAGTCGGACAGGTGAAGCTTTCTTT CASSRTGEAFF
TRBD1 NA TRBJ1-6 TRBV7-2 TGTGCCAGCAGCAGGGGACAGTATAATTCACCCCTCCACTTT CASSRGQYNSPLHF
NA NA TRBJ1-1 TRBV7-8 TGTGCCAGCAGCCCCGAGGGGGGGACCACTGAAGCTTTCTTT CASSPEGGTTEAFF
NA NA TRBJ2-1 TRBV6-5 TGTGCCAGCAGTTACTCGATAGGGTACGGAGACAATGAGCAGTTCTTC CASSYSIGYGDNEQFF
TRBD2 NA TRBJ2-5 TRBV3-1/TRBV3-2 TGTGCCAGCAGCCAAGAGAGTTCGGTAGCGGGGGACCAAGAGACCCAGTACTTC CASSQESSVAGDQETQYF